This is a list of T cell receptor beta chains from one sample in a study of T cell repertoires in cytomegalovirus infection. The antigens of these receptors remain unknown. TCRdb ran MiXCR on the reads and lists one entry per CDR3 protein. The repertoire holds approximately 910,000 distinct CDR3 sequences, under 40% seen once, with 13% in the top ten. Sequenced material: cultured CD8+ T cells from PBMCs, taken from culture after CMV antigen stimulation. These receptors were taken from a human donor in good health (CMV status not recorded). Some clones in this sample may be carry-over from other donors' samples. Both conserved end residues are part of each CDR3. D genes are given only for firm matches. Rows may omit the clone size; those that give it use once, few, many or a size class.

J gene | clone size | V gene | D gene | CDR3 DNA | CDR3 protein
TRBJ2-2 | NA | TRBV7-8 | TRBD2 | TGTGCCAGCAGCTTAGAGCGGGGGGGCCTCTATACCGGGGAGCTGTTTTTT | CASSLERGGLYTGELFF
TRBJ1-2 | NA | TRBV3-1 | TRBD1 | TGTGCCAGCAGCCCATGGACCACAGGGGGCGCGGATGGCTACACCTTC | CASSPWTTGGADGYTF
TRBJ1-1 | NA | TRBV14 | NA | TGTGCCAGCAGCTTCCACCAGGTGAACACTGAAGCTTTCTTT | CASSFHQVNTEAFF
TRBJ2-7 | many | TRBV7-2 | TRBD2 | TGTGCCAGCAGCCCATTCTGGGGGGGTCCCTACGAGCAGTACTTC | CASSPFWGGPYEQYF
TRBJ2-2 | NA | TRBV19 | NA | TGTGCCAGTACCGCCGACGGAGGAAGAACAGGGCTGAACACCGGGGAGCTGTTTTTT | CASTADGGRTGLNTGELFF
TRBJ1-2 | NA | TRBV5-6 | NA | TGTGCCAGCAGCTTAAACCGGGCCGCCGACGGCTACACCTTC | CASSLNRAADGYTF
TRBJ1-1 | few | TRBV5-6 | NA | TGTGCCAGCAGCCCCCGTTACGGTGAAGCTTTCTTT | CASSPRYGEAFF
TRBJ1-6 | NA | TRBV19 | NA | TGTGCCAGTAGTGTCGGGGGGAATTCACCCCTCCACTTT | CASSVGGNSPLHF
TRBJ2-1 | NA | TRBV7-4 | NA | TGTGCCAGCAGTGGACTCGGGGGGCGGTTCTACAATGAGCAGTTCTTC | CASSGLGGRFYNEQFF
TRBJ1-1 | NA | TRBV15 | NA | TGTGCCACCAGCAGGCTCAGGGAGACTGAAGCTTTCTTT | CATSRLRETEAFF
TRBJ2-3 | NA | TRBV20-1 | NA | TGCAGTGCTAGCCGGCAGGGAGTCACAGATACGCAGTATTTT | CSASRQGVTDTQYF
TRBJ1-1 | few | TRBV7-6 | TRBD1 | TGTGCCAGCAGCGATCGACAGGGAGAGGGAACTGAAGCTTTCTTT | CASSDRQGEGTEAFF
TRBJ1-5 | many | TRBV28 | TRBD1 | TGTGCCAGCAGTTTTCTAGACTACCCGGGACAGGGGTATCAGCCCCAGCATTTT | CASSFLDYPGQGYQPQHF
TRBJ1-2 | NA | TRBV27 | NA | TGTGCCAGCTATAGCCGGGATCACGGCTACACCTTC | CASYSRDHGYTF
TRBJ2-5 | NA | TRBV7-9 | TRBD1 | TGTGCCAGCAGCGACCGACAGGGGGCGGACCAAGAGACCCAGTACTTC | CASSDRQGADQETQYF
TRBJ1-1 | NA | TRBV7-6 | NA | TGTGCCAGCAGCTCCGGGGATTGGGGTGAAGCTTTCTTT | CASSSGDWGEAFF
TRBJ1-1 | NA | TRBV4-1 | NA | TGCGCCAGCAGCCTATTCAATAATTTGGCAAGGAGCACTGAAGCTTTCTTT | CASSLFNNLARSTEAFF
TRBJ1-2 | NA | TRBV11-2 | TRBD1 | TGTGCCAGCATTCCGGACAGGGGCAACTATGGCTACACCTTC | CASIPDRGNYGYTF
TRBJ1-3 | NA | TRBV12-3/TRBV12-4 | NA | TGTGCCAGCAGTTTCGAGCGACGCTCTGGAAACACCATATATTTT | CASSFERRSGNTIYF
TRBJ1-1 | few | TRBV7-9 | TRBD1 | TGTGCCAGCAGCCGCCGGGACAGGGGGCCGATGAACACTGAAGCTTTCTTT | CASSRRDRGPMNTEAFF
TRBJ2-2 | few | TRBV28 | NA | TGTGCCAGCAGTTTATTGCGTCCCGGGGAGCTGTTTTTT | CASSLLRPGELFF
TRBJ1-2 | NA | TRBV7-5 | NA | NA | CISVSEALHGQSGYGYTF
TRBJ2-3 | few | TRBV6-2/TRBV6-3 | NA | TGTGCCAGCACCCCGGGGTTTCGCACAGATACGCAGTATTTT | CASTPGFRTDTQYF
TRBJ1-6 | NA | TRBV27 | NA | TGTGCCAGCACCCCGGACAGCCTTAATTCACCCCTCCACTTT | CASTPDSLNSPLHF
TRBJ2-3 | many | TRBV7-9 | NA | TGTGCCAGCAGCTTCCCCACGGCTGATACGCAGTATTTT | CASSFPTADTQYF
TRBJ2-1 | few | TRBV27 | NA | TGTGCCAGCACCCAAAGGGGCTACAATGAGCAGTTCTTC | CASTQRGYNEQFF
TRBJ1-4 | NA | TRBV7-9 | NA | TGTGCCAGCAGCTCCCCGTCCGGCACCAATAATGAAAAACTGTTTTTT | CASSSPSGTNNEKLFF